The present entry profiles one TCR beta chain with its context. Its antigen is undetermined. The CDR3 is 15 amino acids. Losses at the gene ends were 5 bases for V and 7 bases for J; bases not matched to a gene: 10. Germline CDR1 SGHVS, CDR2 FQNEAQ. The sample originates from a study of cytomegalovirus exposure and HLA in healthy donors. Findings of the study overall: In vitro work confirmed that a few CMV-associated chains recognize CMV antigens.

Vbeta (60) and Jbeta (13) primers were used in the PCR. Using immunoSEQ multiplex PCR, the repertoire was profiled, and TCRdb retains in-frame clones only, with some absent. The ten top clones account for roughly 3%, within a sample of 100,000 or so clones. This sequence was found in a woman aged 25 to 39 in good health and CMV-seronegative. The chain couples TRBV7-8 to TRBJ1-4, with 7 bases matching TRBD1. Sequencing used PBMCs. CDR3 residues: CASSEGAGVGEKLFF. The CDR3, as DNA: TGTGCCAGCAGCGAGGGGGCAGGCGTGGGTGAAAAACTGTTTTTT.